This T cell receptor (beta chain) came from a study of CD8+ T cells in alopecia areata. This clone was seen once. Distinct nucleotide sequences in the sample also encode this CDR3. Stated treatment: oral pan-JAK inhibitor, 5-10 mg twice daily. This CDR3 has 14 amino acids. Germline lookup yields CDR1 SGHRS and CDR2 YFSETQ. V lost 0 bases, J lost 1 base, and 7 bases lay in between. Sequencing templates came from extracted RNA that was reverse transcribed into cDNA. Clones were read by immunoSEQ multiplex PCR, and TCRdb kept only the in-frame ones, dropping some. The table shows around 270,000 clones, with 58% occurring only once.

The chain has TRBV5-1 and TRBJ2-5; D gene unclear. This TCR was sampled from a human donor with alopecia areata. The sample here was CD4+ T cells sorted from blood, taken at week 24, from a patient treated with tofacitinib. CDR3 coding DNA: TGCGCCAGCAGCTTGGTCGGTAGCCAAGAGACCCAGTACTTC. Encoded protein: CASSLVGSQETQYF.